Below are 9 T cell receptor beta chains sequenced from a single sample in a study of OX40 agonist ivuxolimab in advanced cancers. Only in-frame clones appear in the TCRdb table, and some are missing; sequencing was by immunoSEQ multiplex PCR. The table lists 65,000 to 95,000 clones, just under 95% of them singletons, with roughly 11% in the top ten. This specimen was CD4+ or CD8+ T cells sorted from blood, taken in a trial of the OX40 agonist ivuxolimab. These receptor sequences come from an adult with an advanced solid tumor such as melanoma, head and neck, liver or kidney cancer.

V and J are TRBV11-3 and TRBJ2-1; D is perhaps TRBD2 (6 bases). V was clipped by 6 bases and J by 0 bases, with 15 bases between them. This CDR3 contains 16 residues. The V gene's germline CDR1 is SGHNT and CDR2 YENEEA. CDR3 DNA: TGTGCCAGCAGTAAAGGGGCCGGGAGCTCCTACAATGAGCAGTTCTTC. This gives the protein CASSKGAGSSYNEQFF.

In this sample, this clone turned up once. This chain connects TRBV6-6 to TRBJ2-7; D perhaps matches TRBD2 (5 bases). CDR3 length: 15 amino acids. V lost 2 bases and J 3 bases, leaving 14 bases between the germline ends. Germline CDR1 and CDR2: MNHNY and SVGAGI (reference sequence). The CDR3 protein is CASSYSGEMIYEQYF. The CDR3 DNA reads as TGTGCCAGCAGTTACAGCGGAGAAATGATCTACGAGCAGTACTTC.

The chain is built from TRBV4-1 and TRBJ1-2; 8 bases match TRBD1. V shed 0 bases, J shed 2 bases, and the junction held 11 bases outside the gene matches. CDR1 MGHRA and CDR2 YSYEKL come from the germline V gene. CDR3 size: 18 residues. The CDR3 region is CASSQEGQGSLVNYGYTF. CDR3 sequence (DNA): TGCGCCAGCAGCCAAGAAGGACAGGGCTCCCTTGTGAACTATGGCTACACCTTC.

This sequence joins TRBV19 and TRBJ2-7; D could derive from TRBD1 or TRBD2 (5 bases each). The CDR3 loop spans 15 amino acids. V lost 0 bases, J lost 0 bases, and 9 bases lay in between. CDR1 LNHDA and CDR2 SQIVND come from the germline V gene (reference sequence). CDR3 sequence (DNA): TGTGCCAGTAGTATAGACCGGGACGTCTCCTACGAGCAGTACTTC. As protein: CASSIDRDVSYEQYF.

The J gene is TRBJ1-2, the V gene TRBV27; 7 bases are shared with TRBD1. The germline V gene has CDR1 MNHEY and CDR2 SMNVEV (reference sequence). V shed 2 bases and J 7 bases; nucleotides not matched to a gene: 4. The CDR3 sequence is 13 residues long. The CDR3 coding sequence is TGTGCCAGCAGTTTAGACAGGGAAGGTGGCTACACCTTC. Its protein product is CASSLDREGGYTF.

The chain uses TRBV13 and TRBJ2-7; tentative D call: TRBD2 (6 bases). V was cut by 5 bases and J by 2 bases, with 13 bases left in between. Germline assignment: CDR1 PRHDT and CDR2 FYEKMQ (reference sequence). This CDR3 has 14 amino acids. The DNA of the CDR3 is TGTGCCAGCAGCCCTTGGTCGGGGGCCTACGAGCAGTACTTC. Translation gives CASSPWSGAYEQYF.

The chain couples TRBV6-1 to TRBJ2-6, with TRBD1 matching over 7 bases. This CDR3 region has 19 residues. CDR1 MNHNS and CDR2 SASEGT come from the germline V gene. After removal of 3 bases from V and 0 bases from J, the junction contained 11 bases not matched to a gene. CDR3 amino acids: CASSESGTASISGANVLTF. The CDR3 DNA reads as TGTGCCAGCAGTGAGTCCGGGACAGCGTCCATCTCTGGGGCCAACGTCCTGACTTTC.

The rearrangement uses TRBV7-6 and TRBJ1-1; TRBD1 is a possible D gene (6 bases). CDR3 length: 16 amino acids. Trimming removed 5 bases from V and 5 bases from J, with 21 bases in between. CDR1 and CDR2 from the germline V gene are SGHVS and FNYEAQ. CDR3 sequence (DNA): TGTGCCAGCAGCCTACGACCGGCGGAGGGGGGGACTGAAGCTTTCTTT. This sequence encodes CASSLRPAEGGTEAFF.

This chain connects TRBV19 to TRBJ2-7; TRBD2 might be the D (6 bases). The CDR3 sequence is 14 residues long. Trimming cost V 4 bases and J 0 bases, with 10 bases left between them. Germline V lookup: CDR1 LNHDA, CDR2 SQIVND (reference sequence). The CDR3 DNA reads TGTGCCAGTAGTACCGCGGGGAGCTCCTACGAGCAGTACTTC. Its protein is CASSTAGSSYEQYF.